The table lists the clone carrying this T cell receptor (beta chain) with a few counts. Antigen unknown. The germline and genes are mouse ones. The CDR3 end lies 1 residue beyond the end of the read and is filled in from the germline J gene. V lost 4 bases and J 0 bases, leaving 11 bases between the germline ends. The CDR3 extends over 15 amino acids. Germline loops: CDR1 LGHNA, CDR2 YNLKQL (reference sequence). The data belong to a study of tissue T cells after allogeneic stem cell transplantation. Sequencing of TCRbeta CDR3 at survey depth gave sequences and template counts. TCRdb's table, derived via immunoSEQ multiplex PCR, lists solely in-frame clones and lacks some. Seen here are about 6,600 clones, roughly 50% observed once, and the top ten hold less than 9%. Time point indicated: mouse harvest day 7 after allogeneic transplant. Mouse grafts combined 10^7 T-cell-depleted bone marrow cells with 10^6 splenic CD5+ T cells.

Study-level points and caveats: The study did not identify alloreactive or antigen-specific tissue TCRs, and some clones might be persisting host cells. Few T cell clones were shared across patients, but motif clusters showed tissue-specific shared signatures. The patient cohort was small and clinically heterogeneous, with limited sampling depth.

The sample taken for sequencing was lymph node tissue. This sequence joins TRBV5 and TRBJ2-4, with D unresolved. The source is a female BALB/c mouse given C57BL/6 T cells with graft-versus-host disease after an allogeneic hematopoietic cell transplant. The CDR3 loop reads CASSRQPFSQNTLYF. CDR3 bases read: TGTGCCAGCAGCCGCCAGCCATTTAGTCAAAACACCTTGTAC.